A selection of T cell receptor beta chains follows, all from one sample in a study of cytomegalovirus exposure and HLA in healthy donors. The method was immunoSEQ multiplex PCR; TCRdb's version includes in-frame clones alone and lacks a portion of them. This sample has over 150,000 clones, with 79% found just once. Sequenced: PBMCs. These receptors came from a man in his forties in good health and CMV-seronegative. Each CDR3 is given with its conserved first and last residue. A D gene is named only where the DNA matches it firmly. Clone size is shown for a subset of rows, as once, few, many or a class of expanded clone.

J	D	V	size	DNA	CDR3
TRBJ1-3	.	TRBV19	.	TGTGCCACCCGATGGAGCTCTGGAAACACCATATATTTT	CATRWSSGNTIYF
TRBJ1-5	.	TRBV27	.	TGTGCCAGCAGTTTAGGGGGAAGGGGGCAGCCCCAGCATTTT	CASSLGGRGQPQHF
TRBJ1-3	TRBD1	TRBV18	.	TGTGCCAGCTCACCCGACAGGGCCTCTGGAAACACCATATATTTT	CASSPDRASGNTIYF
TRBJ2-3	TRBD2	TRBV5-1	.	TGCGCCAGCACGTCGGCGGGAGGCGATACAGATACGCAGTATTTT	CASTSAGGDTDTQYF
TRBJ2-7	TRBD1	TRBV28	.	TGTGCCAGCAGTTCCAGGGGGCTGGAAACCTACGAGCAGTACTTC	CASSSRGLETYEQYF
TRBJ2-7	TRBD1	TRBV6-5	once	TGTGCCAGCAGTTTCTACAGGGGTAACGAGCAGTACTTC	CASSFYRGNEQYF
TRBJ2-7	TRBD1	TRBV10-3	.	TGTGCCATCAGTGAGTCGAAACAGGGGCGAGAGCAGTACTTC	CAISESKQGREQYF
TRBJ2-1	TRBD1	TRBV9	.	TGTGCCAGCAGCGGCTACCGGGACAGGGGAGAGAATGAGCAGTTCTTC	CASSGYRDRGENEQFF
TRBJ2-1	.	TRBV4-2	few	TGTGCCAGCAGCCAAGTTCCGGATGAGCAGTTCTTC	CASSQVPDEQFF
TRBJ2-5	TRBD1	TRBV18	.	TGTGCCAGCTCACCACCCTATGACAGGGTCCATGAGACCCAGTACTTC	CASSPPYDRVHETQYF
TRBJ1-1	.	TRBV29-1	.	TGCAGCGTTCGAAGGGGGGGGTCCATGAACACTGAAGCTTTCTTT	CSVRRGGSMNTEAFF
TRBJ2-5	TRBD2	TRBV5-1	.	TGCGCCAGCAGCTTTAGCGGGCTCCAAGAGACCCAGTACTTC	CASSFSGLQETQYF
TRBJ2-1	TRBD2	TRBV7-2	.	TGTGCCAGCAGCTGGGTTAGCGGGAACCACAATGAGCAGTTCTTC	CASSWVSGNHNEQFF
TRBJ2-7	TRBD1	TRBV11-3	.	TGTGCCAGCAGCTTAGGAGGACAGGGTGTCCACGAGCAGTACTTC	CASSLGGQGVHEQYF
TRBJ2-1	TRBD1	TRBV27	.	TGTGCCAGCTTTCTGGACAGGACCAATGAGCAGTTCTTC	CASFLDRTNEQFF
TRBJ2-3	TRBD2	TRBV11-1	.	TGTGCCAGCAGCCCACTAGCGGGAGCGGATACGCAGTATTTT	CASSPLAGADTQYF
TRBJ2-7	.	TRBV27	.	TGTGCCAGCAGTTTTCCGGGACAACCTACGGGGGAGCAGTACTTC	CASSFPGQPTGEQYF
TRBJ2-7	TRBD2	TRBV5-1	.	TGCGCCGGCAGGCCCGGACTAGCGGGGTACGAGCAGTACTTC	CAGRPGLAGYEQYF
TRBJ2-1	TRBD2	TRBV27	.	TGTGCCAGCAGGAGAGCGGGGGGCTCCTACAATGAGCAGTTCTTC	CASRRAGGSYNEQFF
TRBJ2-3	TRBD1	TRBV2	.	TGTGCCAGCAGCCAAGGACAGGGAGGAGATACGCAGTATTTT	CASSQGQGGDTQYF
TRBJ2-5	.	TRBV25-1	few	TGTGCCAGCAGCACCGGGACTTTAATTCAAGAGACCCAGTACTTC	CASSTGTLIQETQYF
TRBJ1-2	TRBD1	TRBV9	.	TGTGCCAGCAGTCGAGCCGGGACAGCCTATGGCTACACCTTC	CASSRAGTAYGYTF
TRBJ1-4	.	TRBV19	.	TGTGCCAGTAGTATGGGCAGCCGGGAAAAACTGTTTTTT	CASSMGSREKLFF
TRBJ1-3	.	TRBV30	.	TGTGCCTGGAACCTGGACAGCTCTGGAAACACCATATATTTT	CAWNLDSSGNTIYF
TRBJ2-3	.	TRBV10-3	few	TGTGCCACGACTAATCCTAGCACAGATACGCAGTATTTT	CATTNPSTDTQYF
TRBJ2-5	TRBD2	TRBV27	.	TGTGCCAGCAGTCCAAGACTAGCGGGATACCAAGAGACCCAGTACTTC	CASSPRLAGYQETQYF
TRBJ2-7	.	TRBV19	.	TGTGCCAGTAGTGTCCAGTCGTACCACGAGCAGTACTTC	CASSVQSYHEQYF
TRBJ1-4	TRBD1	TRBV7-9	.	TGTGCCAGCAGCCCTAGGGACAGTTATAATGAAAAACTGTTTTTT	CASSPRDSYNEKLFF
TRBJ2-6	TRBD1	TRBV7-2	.	TGTGCCAGCAGCTTACTAGGGGGCACCTCTGGGGCCAACGTCCTGACTTTC	CASSLLGGTSGANVLTF
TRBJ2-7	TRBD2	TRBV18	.	TGTGCCAGCTCGTCGGGAGGGGGCGAGCAGTACTTC	CASSSGGGEQYF
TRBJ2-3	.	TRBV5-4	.	TGTGCCAGCAGCTTCTCGCAGTACACAGATACGCAGTATTTT	CASSFSQYTDTQYF
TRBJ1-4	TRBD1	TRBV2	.	TGTGCCAGCACTAGGGGGACAGGGGATGAAAAACTGTTTTTT	CASTRGTGDEKLFF
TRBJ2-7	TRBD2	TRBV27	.	TGTGCCAGCAGTTTCCCCCCTAGCGGGCCCTGGGAGTACTTC	CASSFPPSGPWEYF
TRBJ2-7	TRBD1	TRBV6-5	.	TGTGCCAGCACTCCATCGGGGACAGGGTCCAATGAGTACTTC	CASTPSGTGSNEYF
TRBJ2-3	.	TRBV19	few	TGTGCCAGTAGTATAGAGCTCTCAACAGGCACAGATACGCAGTATTTT	CASSIELSTGTDTQYF
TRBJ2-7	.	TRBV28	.	TGTGCCAGCAGTACACCCTGGCAGGGGGGCACCTACGAGCAGTACTTC	CASSTPWQGGTYEQYF
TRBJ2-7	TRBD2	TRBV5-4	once	TGTGCCAGCAGCCCCGGTGGAGCGGGAGAGCCCTACGAGCAGTACTTC	CASSPGGAGEPYEQYF
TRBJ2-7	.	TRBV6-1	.	TGTGCCAGCATCCCGACTCGGGGATCCTACGAGCAGTACTTC	CASIPTRGSYEQYF
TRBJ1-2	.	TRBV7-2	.	TGTGCCAGCAGCTTAGTACAGGGACGCGGCTACACCTTC	CASSLVQGRGYTF
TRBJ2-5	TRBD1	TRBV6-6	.	TGTGCCAGCAGTTACCGCCGGGACAGGGACGAACCGCAGTACTTC	CASSYRRDRDEPQYF
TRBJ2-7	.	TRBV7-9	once	TGTTCCAGCAGCTTTGGGGCCGACGAGCAGTACTTC	CSSSFGADEQYF
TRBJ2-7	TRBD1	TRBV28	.	TGTGCCAGCAGCTTGGACAGGGTCTACGAGCAGTACTTC	CASSLDRVYEQYF
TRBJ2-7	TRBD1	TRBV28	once	TGTGCCAGCAGACTCGACAGGGTCTCCTACGAGCAGTACTTC	CASRLDRVSYEQYF
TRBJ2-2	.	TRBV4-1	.	TGCGCCAGCAGCCAAGACCCTCTCACCGGGGAGCTGTTTTTT	CASSQDPLTGELFF
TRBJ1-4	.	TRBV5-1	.	TGCGCCAGCAGCTTGTCTTCTAATGAAAAACTGTTTTTT	CASSLSSNEKLFF
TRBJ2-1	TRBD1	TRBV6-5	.	TGTGCCAGCAGTTACGGGACAGGGCCAAACAATGAGCAGTTCTTC	CASSYGTGPNNEQFF
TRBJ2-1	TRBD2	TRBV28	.	TGTGCCAGCAGTTTTCCTAGCGGGAGGTACAATGAGCAGTTCTTC	CASSFPSGRYNEQFF
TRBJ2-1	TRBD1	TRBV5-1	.	TGCGCCAGCAGCTTGGAACAGGGGCACAGGGATGAGCAGTTCTTC	CASSLEQGHRDEQFF
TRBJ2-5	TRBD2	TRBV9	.	TGTGCCAGCAGCGTAGCTCGGGGGGAGAGGATCCGGGAGACCCAGTACTTC	CASSVARGERIRETQYF
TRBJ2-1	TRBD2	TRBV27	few	TGTGCCAGCAGGACTAGCGGGGTTCGTTACAATGAGCAGTTCTTC	CASRTSGVRYNEQFF
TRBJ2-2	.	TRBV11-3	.	TGTGCCAGCAGCTTTAGGGGGAGTCAAACGACCGGGGAGCTGTTTTTT	CASSFRGSQTTGELFF
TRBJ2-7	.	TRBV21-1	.	TGTGCCAGCAGCAAAGGACCCGGGACAGTCAAGGAGCAGTACTTC	CASSKGPGTVKEQYF
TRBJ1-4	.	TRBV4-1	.	TGCGCCAGCAGCCAAACGAGGGTGGTTGAAGAAAAACTGTTTTTT	CASSQTRVVEEKLFF
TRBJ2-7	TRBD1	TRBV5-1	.	TGCGCCAGCAGCTTGTTGGGGACAGGGGACTACGAGCAGTACTTC	CASSLLGTGDYEQYF
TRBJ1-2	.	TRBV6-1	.	TGTGCCAGCAGTGAGAACGCCCTAGGGGGCTATGGCTACACCTTC	CASSENALGGYGYTF
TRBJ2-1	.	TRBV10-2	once	TGCGCCAGCAGTGTTGCGAATGAGCAGTTCTTC	CASSVANEQFF
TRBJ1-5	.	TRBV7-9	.	TGTGCCAGCAGCTTAAGCTACAATCAGCCCCAGCATTTT	CASSLSYNQPQHF